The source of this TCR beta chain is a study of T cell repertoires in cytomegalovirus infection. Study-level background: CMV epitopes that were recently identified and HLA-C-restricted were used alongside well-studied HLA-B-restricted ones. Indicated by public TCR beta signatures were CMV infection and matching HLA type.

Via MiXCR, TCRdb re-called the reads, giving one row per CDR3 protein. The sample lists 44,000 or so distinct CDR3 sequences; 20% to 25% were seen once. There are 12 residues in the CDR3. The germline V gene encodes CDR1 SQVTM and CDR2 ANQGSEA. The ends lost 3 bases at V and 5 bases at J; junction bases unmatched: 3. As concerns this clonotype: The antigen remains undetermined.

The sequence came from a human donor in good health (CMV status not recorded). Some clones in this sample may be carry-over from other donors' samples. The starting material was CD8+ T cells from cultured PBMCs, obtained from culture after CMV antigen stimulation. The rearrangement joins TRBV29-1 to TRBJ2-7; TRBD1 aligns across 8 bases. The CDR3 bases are TGCAGCGTTGACTTACAGGGGGACGAGCAGTACTTC. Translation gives CSVDLQGDEQYF.